The 23 T cell receptor beta chains given below trace back to one sample, sequenced in a study of blood T cell repertoires in COVID-19. The protocol was immunoSEQ multiplex PCR, while the TCRdb copy is restricted to in-frame clones and leaves out a portion. The profile shows about 300,000 clones, around 86% of them singletons. Sequenced: peripheral blood. The source of these receptors is a man aged 65 to 79 with acute or convalescent COVID-19.

The chain has TRBV28 and TRBJ1-2, with no clear D. This CDR3 region has 14 residues. Per germline, CDR1 MDHEN and CDR2 SYDVKM. V was shortened by 0 bases and J by 2 bases, with 7 bases between the two germline ends. CDR3 residues: CASSLWAQNYGYTF. CDR3 DNA: TGTGCCAGCAGTTTATGGGCACAGAACTATGGCTACACCTTC.

The rearrangement joins TRBV27 to TRBJ2-1, with 11 bases identical to TRBD1. This CDR3 is 15 amino acids long. V was pared by 6 bases and J by 8 bases, with 9 bases of the junction left unmatched. CDR1 MNHEY and CDR2 SMNVEV come from the germline V gene (reference sequence). The CDR3 DNA sequence: TGTGCCAGCAGCAAAGGACAGGGGGCATTGGATGAGCAGTTCTTC. This codes for CASSKGQGALDEQFF.

The chain combines TRBV20-1 with TRBJ1-5, with a possible D match to TRBD1 (6 bases). This CDR3 contains 15 residues. Germline V gene data show CDR1 as DFQATT and CDR2 as SNEGSKA (reference sequence). Trimming shortened V by 3 bases and J by 6 bases, and 18 bases separated the two germline ends. This CDR3 reads CSASLGAPGSQPQHF. The CDR3 DNA sequence: TGCAGTGCTAGTTTGGGGGCTCCAGGGAGTCAGCCCCAGCATTTT.

The chain uses TRBV5-1 and TRBJ2-5, with a tentative D call TRBD2 (5 bases). The CDR3 is 13 residues long. CDR1 is SGHRS, CDR2 YFSETQ, per germline. Trimming pared 7 bases from V and 5 bases from J, leaving 15 bases between. The CDR3 loop reads CASSRGVGETQYF. CDR3 bases: TGCGCCAGCTCCCGGGGTGTTGGGGAGACCCAGTACTTC.

The chain carries TRBV28 and TRBJ1-3, with D hard to call. Germline V gene data show CDR1 as MDHEN and CDR2 as SYDVKM. With 8 bases removed from V and 0 bases from J, the gap between germline ends came to 11 bases. The length of the CDR3 is 14 residues. Here the CDR3 reads CASGNGGSGNTIYF. For the CDR3, the DNA is TGTGCCAGCGGCAACGGAGGCTCTGGAAACACCATATATTTT.

The chain carries TRBV7-9 and TRBJ1-2; TRBD1 agrees at 12 bases. There are 13 residues in the CDR3. Trimming took 3 bases from V and 9 from J; bases not matched to a gene: 2. Germline assignment: CDR1 SEHNR and CDR2 FQNEAQ (reference sequence). CDR3 sequence reads: CASSLGQGASYTF. The CDR3 coding sequence is TGTGCCAGCAGCTTGGGACAGGGGGCTAGCTACACCTTC.

The chain employs TRBV7-9 and TRBJ2-7; TRBD2 might be the D (7 bases). V was trimmed by 7 bases and J by 2 bases, leaving 18 bases between them. This CDR3 comprises 15 residues. CDR1 is SEHNR, CDR2 FQNEAQ, per germline (reference sequence). CDR3 DNA sequence: TGTGCCAGCAAGTCGGGTGGGGGGGCCCCCTACGAGCAGTACTTC. This codes for CASKSGGGAPYEQYF.

J is TRBJ2-1 and V is TRBV11-2; D possibly corresponds to TRBD1 (6 bases). V was cut by 1 base and J by 8 bases, with 24 bases left in between. Germline-derived CDR1 and CDR2 are SGHAT and FQNNGV. This CDR3 comprises 18 residues. The CDR3 here is CASSLVGAWAGTPHEQFF. The CDR3 DNA is TGTGCCAGCAGCTTAGTGGGGGCGTGGGCAGGGACCCCCCATGAGCAGTTCTTC.

The chain has TRBV28 and TRBJ1-4; maybe TRBD1 (5 bases). The germline V gene has CDR1 MDHEN and CDR2 SYDVKM. The CDR3 totals 14 residues. V lost 8 bases and J 7 bases, leaving 17 bases between the germline ends. CDR3 loop: CASLGGGTGEKLFF. CDR3 bases: TGTGCCAGCCTCGGGGGGGGGACCGGTGAAAAACTGTTTTTT.

J is TRBJ2-1 and V is TRBV6-2 or TRBV6-3; a possible D gene is TRBD2 (5 bases). The CDR3 has 15 residues. V lost 6 bases and J lost 7, with 19 bases in between. CDR1 is MNHEY and CDR2 is SVGEGT in the germline V gene. CDR3 residues: CASSHQLGRFNEQFF. The DNA for the CDR3 is TGTGCCAGCAGCCATCAACTAGGCCGATTTAATGAGCAGTTCTTC.

V and J are TRBV28 and TRBJ1-5, with 8 nucleotides matching TRBD1. With V trimmed by 5 bases and J by 6 bases, 6 bases remained unmatched. Germline V gene lookup returns CDR1 MDHEN and CDR2 SYDVKM. The CDR3 runs 14 residues. The CDR3, as DNA: TGTGCCAGCAGTCTCCCGGGACAGGTTCAGCCCCAGCATTTT. Its translation is CASSLPGQVQPQHF.

V and J are TRBV3-1 (or the pseudogene TRBV3-2) and TRBJ1-5; 8 bases line up with TRBD1. CDR3 length equals 14 residues. Losses at the gene ends were 4 bases for V and 4 bases for J; bases not matched to a gene: 3. Germline values: CDR1 LGHDT, CDR2 YNNKEL (reference sequence). CDR3 nucleotides: TGTGCCAGCAGCCCAGGGGGCAGGAATCAGCCCCAGCATTTT. Protein sequence: CASSPGGRNQPQHF.

This chain joins TRBV7-2 and TRBJ2-1, with TRBD1 identical over 8 bases. Trimming took 6 bases from V and 6 from J; bases not matched to a gene: 10. The CDR3 has 15 residues. CDR1 and CDR2 from the germline V gene are SGHTA and FQGNSA. The CDR3 nucleotides are TGTGCCAGCAGGCCGCCAGGGACAGGTGGCAATGAGCAGTTCTTC. Its protein is CASRPPGTGGNEQFF.

The chain uses TRBV10-3 and TRBJ2-2; 8 bases are a match to TRBD1. CDR1 is ENHRY and CDR2 is SYGVKD in the germline V gene. The CDR3 sequence is 12 residues long. V lost 6 bases to trimming and J lost 6 bases; unmatched junction nucleotides: 0. CDR3 protein: CAIRDRAGELFF. The CDR3 DNA is TGTGCCATCAGGGACAGGGCCGGGGAGCTGTTTTTT.

This chain connects TRBV6-5 to TRBJ1-2; maybe TRBD1 (5 bases). The CDR3 extends over 13 amino acids. In germline, CDR1 is MNHEY, CDR2 SVGAGI. V was pared by 3 bases and J by 8 bases, with 13 bases between. The CDR3 DNA is TGTGCCAGCAGTTATAGGGGCTTTGGAGGCTACACCTTC. Amino acid sequence: CASSYRGFGGYTF.

This clone has a single count. The chain has TRBV7-7 and TRBJ2-7; 7 positions agree with TRBD2. In germline, CDR1 is SSHAT, CDR2 FNYEAQ (reference sequence). Trimming cost V 4 bases and J 3 bases; bases outside gene matches: 3. This CDR3 has 13 amino acids. In DNA, the CDR3 is TGTGCCAGCAGCTCCTCGGGAGGCTACGAGCAGTACTTC. It yields the protein CASSSSGGYEQYF.

The J gene is TRBJ2-1, the V gene TRBV24-1; 12 bases line up with TRBD2. The CDR3 runs 17 residues. Germline V gene data show CDR1 as KGHDR and CDR2 as SFDVKD. V lost 3 bases, J lost 1 base, and 3 bases stayed unmatched. The chain's CDR3 is CATSDGLAGGSYNEQFF. CDR3 DNA sequence: TGTGCCACCAGTGATGGCCTAGCGGGGGGGTCCTACAATGAGCAGTTCTTC.

The chain uses TRBV28 and TRBJ1-2; the D is unclear. Germline values: CDR1 MDHEN, CDR2 SYDVKM. Deletions cut 5 bases from V and 0 bases from J, with 13 bases between. The CDR3 has 15 residues. The CDR3 region has the DNA TGTGCCAGCAGTCCTGGCGGGCCTCCTAACTATGGCTACACCTTC. The encoded protein is CASSPGGPPNYGYTF.

The chain carries TRBV28 and TRBJ1-5; D possibly corresponds to TRBD1 (6 bases). Between the trimmed V and J ends, which lost 7 bases and 5 bases, there was a span of 18 bases. The CDR3 has 15 residues. Germline values: CDR1 MDHEN, CDR2 SYDVKM. This CDR3 is CASTQPDGGHQPQHF. CDR3 nucleotides: TGTGCCAGCACTCAGCCGGACGGGGGGCATCAGCCCCAGCATTTT.

This sequence joins TRBV11-3 and TRBJ2-3; weak D call: TRBD1 (5 bases). The CDR3 runs to 15 residues. Per the germline V gene, CDR1 is SGHNT and CDR2 is YENEEA. The V end lost 5 bases, the J end lost 5 bases, and 17 bases lay between the germline ends. In DNA, the CDR3 is TGTGCCAGCAGCCCTGGAAGGGGTATAGGAGATACGCAGTATTTT. It yields the protein CASSPGRGIGDTQYF.

V and J are TRBV24-1 and TRBJ1-5, with TRBD1 identical over 12 bases. Germline CDR1 is KGHDR and CDR2 is SFDVKD. The V gene end was trimmed by 9 bases and the J gene end by 2 bases; junction bases not matched to a gene: 7. The CDR3 has 16 amino acids. The CDR3 DNA reads as TGTGCCACCGGGACAGGGACAGGGGGCCGCAATCAGCCCCAGCATTTT. It encodes CATGTGTGGRNQPQHF.

This clone was detected once. This chain links TRBV7-9 with TRBJ2-1; TRBD2 matches 12 bases. Trimming at V came to 4 bases and at J to 3 bases, leaving 7 bases not matched to a gene. The CDR3 consists of 17 residues. Germline assignment: CDR1 SEHNR and CDR2 FQNEAQ (reference sequence). CDR3 DNA sequence: TGTGCCAGCAGCTCGACTAGCGGGGGTCCCCTCTACAATGAGCAGTTCTTC. Encoded protein: CASSSTSGGPLYNEQFF.

This clone was seen once. CDR3 sequence: CASSRGASADEQYF. As DNA, the CDR3 is TGCGCCAGCAGCAGGGGAGCTAGCGCGGACGAGCAGTACTTC. This rearrangement joins TRBV5-1 to TRBJ2-7, with a weak D call TRBD2 (6 bases). CDR1 and CDR2 (germline): SGHRS, YFSETQ. There are 14 residues in the CDR3. V dropped 4 bases and J dropped 5 bases, with 16 bases sitting between them.